This TCR beta chain was captured by sequencing in a study of shared clonotypes between healthy human individuals. This CDR3 is built from 18 residues. Unmatched junction bases numbered 10, after V lost 5 bases and J lost 4 bases. CDR1 SGHAT and CDR2 FQDESV come from the germline V gene (reference sequence). The table lists this clone with a count of one. Sequencing was performed with immunoSEQ multiplex PCR; in TCRdb, only in-frame clones are kept and a portion is missing. The sample consists of hundreds of thousands of clones, about 74% of them appearing once. Sequenced input: PBMCs. The sequence was collected from a woman aged 40 to 50 in good health. Some clones in this sample may be carry-over from other donors' samples. The chain couples TRBV11-1 to TRBJ2-3; TRBD2 agrees at 15 bases. Here the CDR3 reads CASSTSTGTSGRPDTQYF. CDR3 in DNA: TGTGCCAGCAGCACCTCAACCGGGACTAGCGGGAGGCCAGATACGCAGTATTTT.